This T cell receptor (beta chain) was recorded in a study of response to subunit inactivated influenza vaccine. Via MiXCR, TCRdb re-called the RT-PCR reads, giving one row per CDR3 protein. The top ten clones hold around 9.9% of a sample with more than 150,000 distinct CDR3 sequences, around a tenth of them seen once. Notes on the study in general: The study's authors posited that every seasonal influenza vaccination enlists few new T cells.

The CDR3 extends over 12 amino acids. V was trimmed by 5 bases and J by 7 bases, leaving 8 bases between them. The germline CDR1 and CDR2 sequences are MNHNS and SASEGT. A word on this clonotype: What it recognizes is unknown.

The chain joins TRBV6-1 to TRBJ1-4; no clear D. This receptor was obtained from a man aged 45-60 years who received an inactivated influenza vaccine. The sample was non-naive T cells sorted from PBMCs, taken on the day of vaccination. The CDR3 reads CASSRTFEKLFF. The CDR3 DNA reads TGTGCCAGCAGTAGGACTTTTGAAAAACTGTTTTTT.